Each of the 26 T cell receptor beta chains below was sequenced from the same sample in a study of T cells in Graves' hyperthyroidism and ophthalmopathy. RNA transcripts gave rise to amplified TCR beta CDR3 regions. The HTBI primer set drove a first-round RT-PCR of the TCR CDR3. TCRdb re-called the multiplex PCR reads through MiXCR, storing one row per CDR3 protein. The sample lists hundreds of thousands of distinct CDR3 sequences, roughly 25% occurring once. The sample comprised blood. All receptors derive from a woman aged 30 to 39 with Graves' ophthalmopathy.

On this clonotype itself: A read error may produce the germline difference seen at one junction end. The chain combines TRBV6-1 with TRBJ1-5; a weak D match, TRBD1 (6 bases). Germline CDR1 reads MNHNS; CDR2 reads SASEGT. The CDR3 has 15 amino acids. CDR3 bases: TGTGCCAGCAGTCCAGGGGCGATTGGGAATCAGCCGCAGCATTTT. This gives the protein CASSPGAIGNQPQHF.

Many counts were recorded for this clonotype. This chain connects TRBV9 to TRBJ2-5; D perhaps matches TRBD1 (6 bases). The germline CDR1 and CDR2 sequences are SGDLS and YYNGEE. V dropped 3 bases and J dropped 0 bases, with 12 bases sitting between them. There are 15 residues in the CDR3. The CDR3 here is CASSEGVRDQETQYF. The CDR3 DNA is TGTGCCAGCAGCGAGGGGGTCAGAGACCAAGAGACCCAGTACTTC.

In its sample, this clonotype was seen a few times. With a much larger clone just one base away, this may be a read error. The chain joins TRBV28 to TRBJ1-1; D unresolved. CDR3 length equals 13 residues. The germline gives CDR1 MDHEN, CDR2 SYDVKM. The CDR3 DNA sequence: TGTGCCAGCAGATCGGACTTGAACACTGAAGCTTGCTTT. It translates to CASRSDLNTEACF.

This sequence joins TRBV9 and TRBJ2-2, with 8 nucleotides matching TRBD1. The CDR3 spans 14 residues. V gave up 5 bases and J gave up 4 bases; unmatched junction bases: 4. Germline values: CDR1 SGDLS, CDR2 YYNGEE. In DNA form, the CDR3 reads TGTGCCAGCAGGGGGGACAGGCTCACCGGGGAGCTGTTTTTT. Translating gives CASRGDRLTGELFF. The variable domain in full, with the rest retrieved from reference TRBV9 and TRBJ2-2, is DSGVTQTPKHLITATGQRVTLRCSPRSGDLSVYWYQQSLDQGLQFLIQYYNGEERAKGNILERFSAQQFPDLHSELNLSSLELGDSALYFCASRGDRLTGELFFGEGSRLTVL.

The chain carries TRBV2 and TRBJ1-1; 7 bases fit TRBD1. This CDR3 contains 13 residues. CDR1 and CDR2 (germline): SNHLY, FYNNEI. J gave up 4 bases and V 6 bases, and 5 bases lay outside the gene matches. CDR3 in amino acids: CASRSTGITEAFF. The CDR3 bases are TGTGCCAGCAGGTCGACAGGGATCACTGAAGCTTTCTTT.

This clonotype was seen ten or more times. This rearrangement joins TRBV2 to TRBJ2-7, with D uncertain. CDR1 and CDR2 (germline): SNHLY, FYNNEI. Trimming stripped 3 bases from V and 0 bases from J, with 9 bases between. The CDR3 runs to 14 residues. As DNA, the CDR3 is TGTGCCAGCAGTGATGTCAGTAGCTCCTACGAGCAGTACTTC. Its protein product is CASSDVSSSYEQYF.

Many counts were recorded for this clonotype. This chain connects TRBV28 to TRBJ2-7; D possibly corresponds to TRBD1 (6 bases). V dropped 4 bases and J dropped 6 bases, with 19 bases sitting between them. This CDR3 is built from 15 residues. Looked up from germline, CDR1 is MDHEN and CDR2 is SYDVKM. The CDR3 here is CASSSLVGQGSEQYF. Written as DNA, the CDR3 is TGTGCCAGCAGTTCTCTCGTGGGGCAGGGGAGCGAGCAGTACTTC.

This clonotype was recorded at least ten times. The chain is built from TRBV6-1 and TRBJ1-5; a possible D gene is TRBD1 (5 bases). Between the trimmed V and J ends, which lost 1 base and 6 bases, there was a span of 10 bases. The V gene's germline CDR1 is MNHNS and CDR2 SASEGT. This CDR3 has 14 residues. DNA of the CDR3: TGTGCCAGCAGTGAAGGGGGGACCGGTCAGCCCCAGCATTTT. This encodes CASSEGGTGQPQHF.

This sequence joins TRBV29-1 and TRBJ1-5; D not certain. The CDR3 spans 14 residues. The germline V gene has CDR1 SQVTM and CDR2 ANQGSEA. Trimming stripped 4 bases from V and 1 base from J, with 11 bases between. The CDR3 loop is CSVVFTASNQPQHF. CDR3 sequence (DNA): TGCAGCGTTGTTTTTACAGCGAGCAATCAGCCCCAGCATTTT.

This clonotype was counted many times. V and J are TRBV30 and TRBJ1-1, with 11 bases identical to TRBD1. The junction had 8 bases not matched to a gene; V was cut back by 4 bases and J by 4 bases. This CDR3 has 15 residues. The germline V gene has CDR1 GTSNPN and CDR2 SVGIG (reference sequence). The CDR3 DNA is TGTGCCTGGAATTACCCGGGACAGGGGGTCACTGAAGCTTTCTTT. Its translation: CAWNYPGQGVTEAFF.

This chain joins TRBV3-1 and TRBJ2-5; 9 bases agree with TRBD1. CDR1 is LGHDT and CDR2 is YNNKEL in the germline V gene (reference sequence). With 1 base clipped from V and 5 bases from J, the junction kept 11 bases outside the gene matches. The CDR3 length is 17 residues. The CDR3 here is CASSQGVIGTGLETQYF. CDR3 in DNA: TGTGCCAGCAGCCAAGGGGTTATAGGGACAGGGCTTGAGACCCAGTACTTC.

This clonotype was counted only a few times. One junction end does not reproduce the germline sequence, and a read error may be involved. The chain is built from TRBV7-7 and TRBJ2-2; no clear D gene. CDR3 length: 13 amino acids. The germline V gene encodes CDR1 SSHAT and CDR2 FNYEAQ (reference sequence). In DNA, the CDR3 is TGTGCTAGCAGCTACAGTTACACCGGGGAGCTGTTTTTT. This codes for CASSYSYTGELFF.

This chain uses TRBV4-3 with TRBJ1-3, with a weak D call TRBD1 (5 bases). The CDR3 runs 16 residues. The germline gives CDR1 LGHNA, CDR2 YSLEER. Trimming cost V 2 bases and J 4 bases, with 15 bases left between them. The CDR3 bases are TGCGCCAGCAGCCAAACTTGGGCAGGGTCCGGAAACACCATATATTTT. It encodes CASSQTWAGSGNTIYF.

This clonotype was counted many times. The chain carries TRBV24-1 and TRBJ2-2, with D perhaps matching TRBD2 (6 bases). Trimming took 12 bases from V and 7 from J, leaving 11 bases between them. The CDR3 is 11 residues long. Per germline, CDR1 KGHDR and CDR2 SFDVKD. The DNA for the CDR3 is TGTGCCTCCCGTAGCGGCGGGGAGCTGTTTTTT. Translation gives CASRSGGELFF.

The J gene is TRBJ2-7, the V gene TRBV7-9; 7 bases match TRBD1. With V trimmed by 3 bases and J by 6 bases, 11 bases remained unmatched. Looked up from germline, CDR1 is SEHNR and CDR2 is FQNEAQ (reference sequence). CDR3 length: 15 amino acids. The CDR3 sequence is CASSFSTGQYIEQYF. The CDR3 bases are TGTGCCAGCAGCTTTTCGACGGGACAGTATATCGAGCAGTACTTC.

This clonotype was observed many times. The chain uses TRBV27 and TRBJ1-2; 10 positions match TRBD1. The V gene's germline CDR1 is MNHEY and CDR2 SMNVEV (reference sequence). After removal of 2 bases from V and 4 bases from J, the junction contained 4 bases not matched to a gene. CDR3 length equals 15 residues. CDR3 sequence reads: CASSLGTGVGYGYTF. The CDR3 DNA is TGTGCCAGCAGTTTAGGGACAGGGGTGGGCTATGGCTACACCTTC.

Many counts were recorded for this clonotype. The V and J genes are TRBV12-3 or TRBV12-4 and TRBJ2-5; 7 bases map to TRBD1. With 2 bases clipped from V and 4 bases from J, the junction kept 4 bases outside the gene matches. The CDR3 has 14 residues. DNA of the CDR3: TGTGCCAGCAGTTTACGAGACAGGGCAGAGACCCAGTACTTC. Translating it yields CASSLRDRAETQYF.

This clonotype has more than one count but fewer than ten. The CDR3 spells CATRRRDRGVCRKRGSEAFF. The DNA of the CDR3 is TGTGCCACCAGGCGTCGGGACAGGGGTGTTTGTAGGAAGCGTGGATCTGAAGCTTTCTTT. The chain couples TRBV24-1 to TRBJ1-1; TRBD1 agrees at 10 bases. The CDR3 length is 20 residues. V shed 7 bases, J shed 6 bases, and the junction held 25 bases outside the gene matches. The germline CDR1 and CDR2 sequences are KGHDR and SFDVKD.

This clonotype was observed a handful of times. At one of its ends the junction is not consistent with the germline gene, which may arise from a read error. This sequence joins TRBV10-3 and TRBJ1-1; no clear D. The CDR3 runs to 15 residues. The germline V gene has CDR1 ENHRY and CDR2 SYGVKD. In DNA, the CDR3 is TGTGCCATCGGCAGTCCTGACATGGCTAACACTGATGCTTTCTTT. This translates into CAIGSPDMANTDAFF.

This clonotype was detected only a few times. This rearrangement joins TRBV5-6 to TRBJ1-5; possible D gene TRBD1, 6 bases. Germline CDR1 and CDR2: SGHDT and YYEEEE. Trimming left V 1 base short and J 7 bases short, with 9 bases between. This CDR3 is built from 13 residues. The CDR3 sequence is CASSLRGVQPQHF. CDR3 DNA sequence: TGTGCCAGCAGCTTGAGGGGGGTACAGCCCCAGCATTTT.

Ten or more counts support this clonotype. J is TRBJ1-1 and V is TRBV7-9; possible D gene TRBD1, 6 bases. The germline V gene encodes CDR1 SEHNR and CDR2 FQNEAQ (reference sequence). This CDR3 has 12 residues. V lost 4 bases and J 8 bases, leaving 11 bases between the germline ends. The CDR3 DNA sequence: TGTGCCAGCAGCTGGGGGGCCCTCGAAGCTTTCTTT. Translated: CASSWGALEAFF.

At least ten counts were recorded for this clonotype. The gene calls are TRBV19 and TRBJ2-1; 7 positions agree with TRBD2. The CDR3 runs 15 residues. The V and J ends lost 3 bases and 5 bases, in that order; junction bases with no gene match: 7. Germline V gene data show CDR1 as LNHDA and CDR2 as SQIVND (reference sequence). CDR3 in amino acids: CASSILGLGNNEQFF. CDR3 bases: TGTGCCAGTAGTATTTTAGGACTAGGGAACAATGAGCAGTTCTTC.

The chain joins TRBV20-1 to TRBJ2-7; TRBD1 agrees at 7 bases. Per germline, CDR1 DFQATT and CDR2 SNEGSKA (reference sequence). This CDR3 contains 17 residues. V was clipped by 0 bases and J by 6 bases; unmatched bases: 17. The CDR3 here is CSARDPNVGTVISEQYF. The CDR3 DNA is TGCAGTGCTAGAGATCCCAATGTAGGGACAGTAATATCCGAGCAGTACTTC.

This clonotype occurred many times. The chain links TRBV15 to TRBJ1-6; no clear D gene. CDR3 length: 15 residues. Trimming removed 5 bases from V and 5 bases from J, with 13 bases in between. In germline, CDR1 is LNHNV, CDR2 YYDKDF (reference sequence). The CDR3 is CATSPTRGDNSPLHF. The DNA for the CDR3 is TGTGCCACCAGCCCCACCCGTGGGGATAATTCACCCCTCCACTTT.

This clonotype was recorded many times. This chain joins TRBV20-1 and TRBJ2-5, with a possible D match to TRBD2 (5 bases). This CDR3 has 15 residues. Trimming removed 6 bases at V and 3 bases at J, with 20 bases between. The germline CDR1 and CDR2 sequences are DFQATT and SNEGSKA (reference sequence). CDR3 bases: TGCAGTGCCCGACCCTCTGAGGACTTCAAAGAGACCCAGTACTTC. Protein product: CSARPSEDFKETQYF.

V gene TRBV11-2 combines with J gene TRBJ2-4; 8 nucleotides align to TRBD1. Germline values: CDR1 SGHAT, CDR2 FQNNGV. The CDR3 length is 17 residues. The V segment lost 7 bases and the J segment 0 bases; nucleotides outside the gene matches: 11. The CDR3 here is CASKRLDRVEAKNIQYF. The CDR3 bases are TGTGCCAGCAAGAGACTGGACAGGGTGGAAGCCAAAAACATTCAGTACTTC.